This TCR beta chain was retrieved from a study of T cells in localized non-small cell lung cancer. Points from the study as a whole: It remains possible that heterogeneity exists, since only one tumor region was sequenced.

Germline V gene sequence: CDR1 LNHDA, CDR2 SQIVND (reference sequence). The CDR3 is 11 residues long. Trimming shortened V by 1 base and J by 5 bases, and 2 bases separated the two germline ends. Concerning this clone: Its antigen remains unidentified.

This table comes from immunoSEQ multiplex PCR, and its TCRdb copy is limited to in-frame clones, with some not included. Among around 140,000 clones listed, roughly 90% were seen once. V gene TRBV19 combines with J gene TRBJ2-5; D is undetermined. Sequenced material: peripheral blood, taken before any cancer treatment. The sequence was obtained from a female donor at least 60 years old with stage I lung adenocarcinoma. CDR3 nucleotide sequence: TGTGCCAGTAGTATAGCGGAGACCCAGTACTTC. This sequence encodes CASSIAETQYF. Combining the CDR3 with reference TRBV19 and TRBJ2-5 gives the whole variable domain DGGITQSPKYLFRKEGQNVTLSCEQNLNHDAMYWYRQDPGQGLRLIYYSQIVNDFQKGDIAEGYSVSREKKESFPLTVTSAQKNPTAFYLCASSIAETQYFGPGTRLLVL.